This TCR beta chain emerged from a study of long-term antiretroviral therapy in people with HIV. A minimum of one pre-ART and two post-ART PBMC samples existed for each donor. Comments on this clone: As yet, its antigen is unknown.

Whole-study findings and limits: HIV repertoires spanned narrower CDR3 length ranges than controls.

Germline CDR1 SGHDT, CDR2 YYEEEE. Losses at the gene ends were 4 bases for V and 2 bases for J; bases not matched to a gene: 2. This CDR3 is built from 15 residues. A v3.0 immunoSEQ assay was performed at survey level. Clones were read by immunoSEQ multiplex PCR, and TCRdb kept only the in-frame ones, dropping some. In the table there are tens of thousands of clones, roughly 74% of which are singletons. The sample in question was unsorted PBMCs, obtained 3 years after starting antiretroviral therapy. The chain links TRBV5-6 to TRBJ2-6; TRBD1 matches 8 bases. The sequence came from a man aged 45-65 years with HIV. CDR3 nucleotides: TGTGCCAGCAGCCCACAGGGGGCTGGGGCCAACGTCCTGACTTTC. It specifies CASSPQGAGANVLTF.